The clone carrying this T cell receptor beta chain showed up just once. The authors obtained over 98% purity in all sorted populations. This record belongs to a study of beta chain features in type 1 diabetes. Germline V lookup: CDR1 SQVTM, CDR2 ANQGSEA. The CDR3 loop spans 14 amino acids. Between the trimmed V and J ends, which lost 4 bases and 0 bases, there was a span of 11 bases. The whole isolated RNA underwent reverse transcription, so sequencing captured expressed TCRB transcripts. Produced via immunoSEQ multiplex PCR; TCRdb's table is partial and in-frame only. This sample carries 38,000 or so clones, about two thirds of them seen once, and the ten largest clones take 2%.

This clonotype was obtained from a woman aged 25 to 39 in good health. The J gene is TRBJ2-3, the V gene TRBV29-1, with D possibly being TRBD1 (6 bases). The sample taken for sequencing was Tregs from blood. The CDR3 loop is CSVGGPGSTDTQYF. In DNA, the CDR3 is TGCAGCGTTGGGGGGCCAGGGAGCACAGATACGCAGTATTTT.